The entry below describes one T cell receptor (beta chain). Profiling relied on immunoSEQ multiplex PCR, and the TCRdb table lists in-frame clones only, not all of them. The data show fewer than 65,000 clones, roughly 89% seen once. The source of the sample is a study of blood T cell repertoires in COVID-19. This receptor was identified in a woman older than 75 with acute or convalescent COVID-19. Source material: peripheral blood.

The chain's CDR3 is CASSFDIYGYTF. The CDR3 DNA reads as TGTGCCAGCAGTTTCGACATCTATGGCTACACCTTC. The chain is built from TRBV12-3 or TRBV12-4 and TRBJ1-2; D unclear. This CDR3 contains 12 residues. Trimming took off 3 bases at V and 4 bases at J, with 6 bases between the two ends.